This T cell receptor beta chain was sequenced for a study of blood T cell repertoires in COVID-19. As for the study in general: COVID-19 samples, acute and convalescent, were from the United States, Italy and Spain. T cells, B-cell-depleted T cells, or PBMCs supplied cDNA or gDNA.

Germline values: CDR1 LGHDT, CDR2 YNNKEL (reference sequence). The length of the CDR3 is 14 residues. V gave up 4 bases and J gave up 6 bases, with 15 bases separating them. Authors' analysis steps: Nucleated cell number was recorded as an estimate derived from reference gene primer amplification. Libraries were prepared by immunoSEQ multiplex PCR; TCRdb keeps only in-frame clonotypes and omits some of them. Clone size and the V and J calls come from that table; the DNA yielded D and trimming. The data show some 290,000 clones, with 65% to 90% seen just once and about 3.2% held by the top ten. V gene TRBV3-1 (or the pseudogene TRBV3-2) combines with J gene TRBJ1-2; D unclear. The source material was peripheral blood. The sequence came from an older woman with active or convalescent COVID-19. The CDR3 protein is CASSPFAGRNGYTF. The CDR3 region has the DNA TGTGCCAGCAGCCCCTTTGCTGGGAGGAATGGCTACACCTTC.